These 8 T cell receptor beta chains were sequenced from one sample in a study of cytomegalovirus exposure and HLA in healthy donors. PCR used 60 Vbeta primers and 13 Jbeta primers. TCRdb keeps only in-frame clones here, not all; method: immunoSEQ multiplex PCR. The sample shows about 97,000 clones, roughly three quarters of them seen only once. Sequenced: PBMCs. Source of these receptors: a male donor in good health and CMV-seropositive.

J is TRBJ2-1 and V is TRBV25-1, with 10 nucleotides matching TRBD2. CDR3 length: 17 residues. Trimming took 3 bases from V and 4 from J; bases not matched to a gene: 9. Germline-derived CDR1 and CDR2 are MGHDK and SYGVNS. The CDR3 nucleotides read TGTGCCAGCAGTGATCTGCTCGGGACTAGCGATTACAATGAGCAGTTCTTC. Protein sequence: CASSDLLGTSDYNEQFF. Full variable domain (outside the CDR3, taken from reference TRBV25-1 and TRBJ2-1): EADIYQTPRYLVIGTGKKITLECSQTMGHDKMYWYQQDPGMELHLIHYSYGVNSTEKGDLSSESTVSRIRTEHFPLTLESARPSHTSQYLCASSDLLGTSDYNEQFFGPGTRLTVL.

This rearrangement joins TRBV19 to TRBJ1-6; D remains ambiguous. The CDR3 runs 14 residues. From germline, CDR1 is LNHDA and CDR2 SQIVND (reference sequence). The V and J ends lost 6 bases and 7 bases respectively, with 13 bases between them. Here the CDR3 reads CASRAEVKNSPLHF. The CDR3 DNA follows: TGTGCCAGTAGGGCGGAGGTGAAGAATTCACCCCTCCACTTT.

The chain carries TRBV4-2 and TRBJ2-7; TRBD2 matches at 10 bases. Trimming at V came to 4 bases and at J to 0 bases, leaving 6 bases not matched to a gene. Germline CDR1 LGHNA, CDR2 YNFKEQ. The CDR3 totals 16 residues. The CDR3 here is CASSPSPSGGSYEQYF. CDR3 in DNA: TGTGCCAGCAGCCCATCCCCTAGCGGGGGCTCCTACGAGCAGTACTTC.

A note on this clone: At the DNA level, this CDR3 is encoded by other sequences in the same sample as well. This chain connects TRBV5-1 to TRBJ2-7; TRBD2 is a possible D gene (6 bases). Germline assignment: CDR1 SGHRS and CDR2 YFSETQ. The CDR3 is made up of 15 amino acids. Trimming cost V 4 bases and J 1 base, with 15 bases left between them. The CDR3 loop is CASSLLASDSYEQYF. In DNA form, the CDR3 reads TGCGCCAGCAGCCTGTTGGCTAGCGATTCCTACGAGCAGTACTTC.

This chain connects TRBV7-9 to TRBJ2-7; 9 bases map to TRBD2. V shed 3 bases, J shed 5 bases, and the junction held 11 bases outside the gene matches. This CDR3 region has 16 residues. Per germline, CDR1 SEHNR and CDR2 FQNEAQ (reference sequence). DNA for the CDR3: TGTGCCAGCAGCTTGGTGGTGGTAGCGGGAGAAGACGAGCAGTACTTC. It specifies CASSLVVVAGEDEQYF. Filled out from reference TRBV7-9 and TRBJ2-7, the complete variable domain reads DTGVSQNPRHKITKRGQNVTFRCDPISEHNRLYWYRQTLGQGPEFLTYFQNEAQLEKSRLLSDRFSAERPKGSFSTLEIQRTEQGDSAMYLCASSLVVVAGEDEQYFGPGTRLTVT.

V gene TRBV11-1 combines with J gene TRBJ2-5; perhaps TRBD1 as D (6 bases). The CDR3 length is 13 residues. V gave up 6 bases and J gave up 10 bases, with 18 bases separating them. Germline V gene data show CDR1 as SGHAT and CDR2 as FQDESV (reference sequence). CDR3 loop: CASSSIRGPGQYF. Written as DNA, the CDR3 is TGTGCCAGCAGTTCAATCAGGGGCCCGGGCCAGTACTTC.

Here the CDR3 DNA reads TGCAGCGTTGGCGTGACTAGCGGGAAACTGTTTTTT. Encoded protein: CSVGVTSGKLFF. This chain connects TRBV29-1 to TRBJ2-2; 11 bases fit TRBD2. V shed 4 bases and J 14 bases; nucleotides not matched to a gene: 6. The CDR3 consists of 12 residues. In germline, CDR1 is SQVTM, CDR2 ANQGSEA.

The gene calls are TRBV6-4 and TRBJ2-5; 9 bases are a match to TRBD1. Germline V gene lookup returns CDR1 MRHNA and CDR2 SNTAGT. This CDR3 region has 18 residues. J was trimmed by 5 bases and V by 1 base; bases with no gene match: 14. CDR3 amino acids: CASSDYKGTGLLRETQYF. CDR3 DNA: TGTGCCAGCAGTGACTATAAAGGGACAGGGCTTTTGCGGGAGACCCAGTACTTC.